This T cell receptor (beta chain) was documented in a study of lymphopenia after photon versus proton radiotherapy. The germline CDR1 and CDR2 sequences are SGHKS and YYEKEE (reference sequence). The CDR3 spans 16 residues. V dropped 0 bases and J dropped 5; count of bases not matched to a gene: 5. Clones were sequenced by immunoSEQ multiplex PCR, and TCRdb holds only the in-frame ones, with some missing. The sample consists of fewer than 25,000 clones, more than 80% of them appearing once. The TCR originated in a man aged 40-55 years with gastric cancer. The V gene is TRBV5-5, the J gene TRBJ1-5, with 10 bases identical to TRBD1. Sequenced here: peripheral blood, sampled from a patient treated with photon-based radiotherapy. CDR3: CASSLETGGADQPQHF. The DNA of the CDR3 is TGTGCCAGCAGCTTGGAGACAGGGGGCGCCGATCAGCCCCAGCATTTT.